This is a list of T cell receptor beta chains from one sample in a study of blood T cell repertoires in COVID-19. The protocol was immunoSEQ multiplex PCR, while the TCRdb copy is restricted to in-frame clones and leaves out a portion. The data hold about 160,000 clones, with around 85% observed a single time. The sample consisted of peripheral blood. Receptor source: a man in his 60s who had recovered from COVID-19. CDR3s include the opening cysteine and the closing phenylalanine or tryptophan. The D gene is left open where the match is weak. Rows give clone size only sometimes, using once, few, many, or a class for an expanded clone.

clone size	J gene	V gene	D gene	CDR3 protein	CDR3 DNA
.	TRBJ1-1	TRBV9	.	CASSVRGGNTEAFF	TGTGCCAGCAGCGTACGAGGGGGGAACACTGAAGCTTTCTTT
.	TRBJ1-3	TRBV6-5	.	CATGVYTVGGNTIYF	TGTGCCACCGGAGTATACACGGTCGGAGGAAACACCATATATTTT
.	TRBJ2-3	TRBV18	.	CASHWTDRRTDTQYF	TGTGCCAGCCACTGGACAGACCGACGCACAGATACGCAGTATTTT
.	TRBJ1-6	TRBV3-1/TRBV3-2	.	CASSQNLDSYNSPLHF	TGTGCCAGCAGCCAGAACCTAGACTCCTATAATTCACCCCTCCACTTT
.	TRBJ1-2	TRBV7-2	TRBD1	CASSFDRGGNYGYTF	TGTGCCAGCAGCTTCGACAGGGGAGGTAACTATGGCTACACCTTC
.	TRBJ2-2	TRBV7-9	TRBD1	CASSYGQGGSTGELFF	TGTGCCAGCAGCTACGGACAGGGTGGGAGCACCGGGGAGCTGTTTTTT
.	TRBJ2-3	TRBV7-9	.	CASSLDISDTQYF	TGTGCCAGCAGCTTAGACATCTCAGATACGCAGTATTTT
.	TRBJ1-5	TRBV4-1	.	CASSQPEGAQHF	TGCGCCAGCAGCCAGCCCGAGGGGGCCCAGCATTTT
.	TRBJ1-1	TRBV15	.	CATSNRLLEAFF	TGTGCCACCAGCAACAGATTGCTTGAAGCTTTCTTT
few	TRBJ1-1	TRBV30	.	CAYRVLRNTEAFF	TGTGCTTACAGGGTTCTCCGGAACACTGAAGCTTTCTTT
.	TRBJ2-2	TRBV19	.	CASSIPQSNTGELFF	TGTGCCAGTAGTATACCACAGTCGAACACCGGGGAGCTGTTTTTT
.	TRBJ1-5	TRBV19	.	CASILKGGLVSNQPQHF	TGTGCCAGTATTCTAAAGGGAGGGTTGGTCAGCAATCAGCCCCAGCATTTT
.	TRBJ1-1	TRBV6-5	.	CASSYSGGNTEAFF	TGTGCCAGCAGTTACTCGGGGGGGAACACTGAAGCTTTCTTT
.	TRBJ1-4	TRBV7-2	TRBD1	CASSLVTGTREKLFF	TGTGCCAGCAGCTTAGTGACAGGGACCCGCGAAAAACTGTTTTTT
many	TRBJ1-2	TRBV12-3/TRBV12-4	TRBD1	CASSQGANYGYTF	TGTGCCAGCAGCCAGGGGGCTAACTATGGCTACACCTTC
once	TRBJ2-7	TRBV18	.	CASSPPAGSYEQYF	TGTGCCAGCTCACCACCGGCGGGATCCTACGAGCAGTACTTC
.	TRBJ2-7	TRBV3-1/TRBV3-2	TRBD2	CASSQPRGGEGEQYF	TGTGCCAGCAGCCAACCCCGGGGGGGCGAAGGCGAGCAGTACTTC
.	TRBJ2-1	TRBV7-2	.	CASTHRVGPEQFF	TGTGCCAGCACCCACAGGGTTGGTCCTGAGCAGTTCTTC
.	TRBJ1-1	TRBV7-2	.	CASSRGTNTEAFF	TGTGCCAGCAGCCGGGGGACGAACACTGAAGCTTTCTTT
.	TRBJ2-3	TRBV6-2/TRBV6-3	.	CASSLPGVDTQYF	TGTGCCAGCAGTCTTCCCGGGGTGGATACGCAGTATTTT
.	TRBJ2-3	TRBV11-2	.	CASSLLRGINTQYF	TGTGCCAGCAGCTTGCTCCGAGGGATAAATACGCAGTATTTT
.	TRBJ2-3	TRBV14	.	CASSPLWGEGEFTDTQYF	TGTGCCAGCAGCCCCCTTTGGGGCGAAGGGGAATTCACAGATACGCAGTATTTT
.	TRBJ1-2	TRBV7-2	.	CASSLAVPSTGGYTF	TGTGCCAGCAGCTTAGCGGTTCCCTCGACGGGGGGCTACACCTTC
.	TRBJ2-1	TRBV5-6	TRBD1	CATALGINDRGNEQFF	TGTGCCACCGCTCTTGGCATCAATGACAGGGGGAATGAGCAGTTCTTC
few	TRBJ1-2	TRBV2	.	CASSGTGIYGYTF	TGTGCCAGCAGCGGTACAGGGATCTATGGCTACACCTTC
.	TRBJ1-3	TRBV27	TRBD1	CASTKTGAVSGNTIYF	TGTGCCAGCACCAAGACAGGGGCGGTCTCTGGAAACACCATATATTTT
.	TRBJ1-5	TRBV29-1	TRBD1	CSVQTGFDQPQHF	TGCAGCGTACAGACAGGGTTTGATCAGCCCCAGCATTTT
.	TRBJ1-5	TRBV7-2	TRBD1	CASSLARGQISNQPQHF	TGTGCCAGCAGCTTAGCCAGGGGGCAGATCAGCAATCAGCCCCAGCATTTT